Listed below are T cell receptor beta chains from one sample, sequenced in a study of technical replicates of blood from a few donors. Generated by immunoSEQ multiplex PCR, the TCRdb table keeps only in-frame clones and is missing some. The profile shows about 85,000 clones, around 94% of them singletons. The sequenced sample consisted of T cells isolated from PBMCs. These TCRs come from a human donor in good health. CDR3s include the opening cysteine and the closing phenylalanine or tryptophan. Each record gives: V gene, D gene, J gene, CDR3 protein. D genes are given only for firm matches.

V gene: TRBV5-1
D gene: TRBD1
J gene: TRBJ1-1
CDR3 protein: CASSQGASEAFF

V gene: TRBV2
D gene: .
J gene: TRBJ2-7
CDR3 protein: CASSGLRGGGSLGYEQYF

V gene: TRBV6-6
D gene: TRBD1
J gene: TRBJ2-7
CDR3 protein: CASSYPGQGTHEQYF

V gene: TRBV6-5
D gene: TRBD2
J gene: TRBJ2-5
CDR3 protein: CASSPLPGGEDNQYF

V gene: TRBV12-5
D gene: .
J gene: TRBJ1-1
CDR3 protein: CASGLMRGSTEAFF

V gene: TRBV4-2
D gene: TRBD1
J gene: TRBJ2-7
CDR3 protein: CASSQVGSGRGHEQYF

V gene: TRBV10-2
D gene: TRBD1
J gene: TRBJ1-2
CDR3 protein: CASNPGQGRGYTF

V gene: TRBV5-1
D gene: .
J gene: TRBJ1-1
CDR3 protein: CASSFLGVAIEMNTEAFF

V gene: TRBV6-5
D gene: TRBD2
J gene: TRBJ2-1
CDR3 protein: CASSYSTRLAKNEQFF

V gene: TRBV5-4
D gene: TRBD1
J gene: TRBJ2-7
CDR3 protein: CASSPWELGQAFVEQYF

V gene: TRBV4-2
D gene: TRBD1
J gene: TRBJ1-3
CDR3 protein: CASSQDPPLQGAIIQEVSGNTIYF

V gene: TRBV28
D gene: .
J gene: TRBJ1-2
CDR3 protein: CASSLKGAGYTF

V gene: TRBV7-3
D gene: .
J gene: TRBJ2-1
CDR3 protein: CASSTGAGGIYNEQFF

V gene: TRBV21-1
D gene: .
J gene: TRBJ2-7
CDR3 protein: CASGTAPTEQYF

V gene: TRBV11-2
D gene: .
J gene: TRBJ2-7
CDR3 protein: CASTSQRQAYEQYF

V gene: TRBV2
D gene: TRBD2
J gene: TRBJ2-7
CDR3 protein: CASSEAITSGGISYEQYF

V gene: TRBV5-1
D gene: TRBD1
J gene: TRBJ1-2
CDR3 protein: CASSLGQGADGYTF

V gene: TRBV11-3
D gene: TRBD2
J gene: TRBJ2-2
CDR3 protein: CASSHFGGGVVELFF

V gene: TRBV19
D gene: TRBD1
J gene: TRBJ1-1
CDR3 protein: CASSIQGANTEAFF

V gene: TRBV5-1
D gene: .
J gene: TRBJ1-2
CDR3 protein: CASSRTANYGYTF

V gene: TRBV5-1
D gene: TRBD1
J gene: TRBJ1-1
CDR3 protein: CASSFRDRDEAFF

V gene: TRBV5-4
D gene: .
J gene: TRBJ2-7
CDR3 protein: CASSFTGPSYEQYF

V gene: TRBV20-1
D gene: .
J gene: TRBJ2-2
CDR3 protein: CSGAGPGELFF

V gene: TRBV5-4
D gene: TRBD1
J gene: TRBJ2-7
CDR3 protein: CASSPGQVIYEQYF

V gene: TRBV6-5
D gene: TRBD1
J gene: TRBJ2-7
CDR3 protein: CASGLDRDEQYF

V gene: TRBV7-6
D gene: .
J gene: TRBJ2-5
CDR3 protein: CASSAVLDVWKETQYF

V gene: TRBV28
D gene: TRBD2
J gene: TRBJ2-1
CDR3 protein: CASSLVTAGDYNEQFF

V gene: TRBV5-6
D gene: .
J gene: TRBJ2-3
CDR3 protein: CASSSRLVPDTQYF

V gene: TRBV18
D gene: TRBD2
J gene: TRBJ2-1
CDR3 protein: CASSPLTTSGTGNEQFF

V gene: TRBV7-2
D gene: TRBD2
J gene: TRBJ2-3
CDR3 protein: CASSLRTSGRTDTQYF

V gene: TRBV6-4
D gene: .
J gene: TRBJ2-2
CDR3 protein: CASSLTTNTGELFF

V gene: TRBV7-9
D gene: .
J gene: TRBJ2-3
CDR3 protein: CASSFTGSDTQYF

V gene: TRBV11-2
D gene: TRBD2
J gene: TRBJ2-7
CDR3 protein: CASSWGGLNEQYF

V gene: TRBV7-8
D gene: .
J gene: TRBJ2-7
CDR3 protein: CASTPVRISYEQYF

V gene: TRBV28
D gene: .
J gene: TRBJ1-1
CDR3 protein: CASRATTIEAFF

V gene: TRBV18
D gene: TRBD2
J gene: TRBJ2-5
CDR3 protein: CASSPAGGVETQYF

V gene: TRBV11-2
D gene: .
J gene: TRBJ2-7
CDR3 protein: CASSSRWGRFSYEQYF

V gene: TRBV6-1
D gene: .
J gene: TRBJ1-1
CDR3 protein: CASSHLREAFF

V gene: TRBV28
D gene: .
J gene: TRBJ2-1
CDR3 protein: CASSLSRSRQFF

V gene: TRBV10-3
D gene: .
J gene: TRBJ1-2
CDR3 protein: CATTPQVQYGYTF

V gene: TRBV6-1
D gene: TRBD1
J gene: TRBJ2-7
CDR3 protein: CASSEKGAYGYEQYF

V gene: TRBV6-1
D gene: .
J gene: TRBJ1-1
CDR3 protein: CASSEARTDAEAFF

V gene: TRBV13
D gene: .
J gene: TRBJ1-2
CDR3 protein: CASSFVPGLNYGYTF

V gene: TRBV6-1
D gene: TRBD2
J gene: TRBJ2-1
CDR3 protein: CASSVGLAGALEQFF

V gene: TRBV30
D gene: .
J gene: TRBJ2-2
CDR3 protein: CAWSVTGELFF

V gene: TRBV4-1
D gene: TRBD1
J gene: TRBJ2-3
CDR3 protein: CASSATGVDTQYF

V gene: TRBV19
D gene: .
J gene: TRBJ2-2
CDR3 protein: CASRQGSNTGELFF

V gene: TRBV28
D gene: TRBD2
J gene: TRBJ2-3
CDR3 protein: CASNKKPGLALNSDTQYF

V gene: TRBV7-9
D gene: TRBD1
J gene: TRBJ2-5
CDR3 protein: CASSLEWHRGQETQYF

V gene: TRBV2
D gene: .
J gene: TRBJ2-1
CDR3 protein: CASTSGSGYNEQFF

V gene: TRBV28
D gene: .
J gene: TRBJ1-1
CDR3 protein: CASISGTRNTEAFF

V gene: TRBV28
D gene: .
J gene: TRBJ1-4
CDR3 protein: CASSSLGATNEKLFF

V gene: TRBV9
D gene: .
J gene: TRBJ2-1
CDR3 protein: CASSVPNNEQFF

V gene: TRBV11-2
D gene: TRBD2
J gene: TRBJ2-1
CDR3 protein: CASRRGLAADNEQFF

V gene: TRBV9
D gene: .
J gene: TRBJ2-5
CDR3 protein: CASSPRQLQETQYF

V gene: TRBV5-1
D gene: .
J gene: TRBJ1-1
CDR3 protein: CASSQGTGVAGYSMFPEAFF

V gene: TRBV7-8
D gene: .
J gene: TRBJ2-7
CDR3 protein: CASSLGGRTVSYEQYF

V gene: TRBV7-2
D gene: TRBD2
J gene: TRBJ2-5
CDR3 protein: CASSLGSGEYF

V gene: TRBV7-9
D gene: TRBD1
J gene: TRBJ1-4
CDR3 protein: CASSSQGVREKLFF